The 27 T cell receptor beta chains below come from one sample, sequenced in a study of siplizumab effects on memory and regulatory T cells. The assay was immunoSEQ multiplex PCR, and TCRdb's table has in-frame clones only and misses some. The table lists 85,000 to 90,000 clones, 85% to 90% of them singletons. What was sequenced was CD4+ T cells sorted from blood. The source is a human donor in good health.

This chain connects TRBV7-9 to TRBJ2-5, with 11 bases identical to TRBD2. This CDR3 comprises 15 residues. The germline V gene encodes CDR1 SEHNR and CDR2 FQNEAQ (reference sequence). The junction had 6 bases not matched to a gene; V was cut back by 5 bases and J by 4 bases. Here the CDR3 DNA reads TGTGCCAGCAGCGTAACCGGGACTAGCGGAGAGACCCAGTACTTC. This codes for CASSVTGTSGETQYF.

The chain is built from TRBV10-3 and TRBJ1-2; D unclear. Between the trimmed V and J ends, which lost 5 bases and 8 bases, there was a span of 15 bases. The CDR3 totals 13 residues. Per the germline V gene, CDR1 is ENHRY and CDR2 is SYGVKD. The CDR3 DNA is TGTGCCATCAGTATGGATCAGGCGGGAGGCTACACCTTC. Protein sequence: CAISMDQAGGYTF.

V usage is TRBV30 and J usage is TRBJ2-1; no firm D call. CDR3 length: 15 residues. Trimming cost V 0 bases and J 6 bases, with 15 bases left between them. Germline CDR1 is GTSNPN and CDR2 is SVGIG (reference sequence). The CDR3 DNA sequence: TGTGCCTGGAGTGTTCTAAGTAAACACCTCAATGAGCAGTTCTTC. It is translated as CAWSVLSKHLNEQFF.

The rearrangement uses TRBV30 and TRBJ2-1, with TRBD1 matching over 9 bases. This CDR3 has 15 residues. The trim removed 1 base at V and 6 bases at J, leaving 7 bases unmatched. The germline V gene encodes CDR1 GTSNPN and CDR2 SVGIG (reference sequence). The CDR3 here is CAWSAGQGLFNEQFF. The CDR3 bases are TGTGCCTGGAGTGCGGGACAGGGCCTTTTCAATGAGCAGTTCTTC.

This chain joins TRBV12-5 and TRBJ2-5; the match to TRBD1 covers 9 bases. The junction had 2 bases not matched to a gene; V was cut back by 5 bases and J by 1 base. Germline V gene lookup returns CDR1 LGHNT and CDR2 FRNRAP. This CDR3 is 14 amino acids long. CDR3: CASGKGQGQETQYF. In DNA form, the CDR3 reads TGTGCTAGTGGTAAGGGACAGGGCCAAGAGACCCAGTACTTC.

The chain employs TRBV4-3 and TRBJ2-2, with D perhaps TRBD1 (5 bases). The CDR3 has 17 amino acids. CDR1 LGHNA and CDR2 YSLEER come from the germline V gene. V was clipped by 0 bases and J by 6 bases, with 17 bases between them. DNA for the CDR3: TGCGCCAGCAGCCAAGAAAGTTCTGGCAGGGTTCCCGGGGAGCTGTTTTTT. Its translation: CASSQESSGRVPGELFF.

A single count supports this clone. This rearrangement joins TRBV4-1 to TRBJ1-5, with 7 bases matching TRBD1. CDR1 is MGHRA, CDR2 YSYEKL, per germline. J was trimmed by 7 bases and V by 1 base; bases with no gene match: 10. The CDR3 sequence is 16 residues long. The CDR3 spells CASSQGGGPGLQPQHF. The DNA for the CDR3 is TGCGCCAGCAGCCAAGGAGGGGGCCCGGGGTTGCAGCCCCAGCATTTT.

The chain uses TRBV2 and TRBJ1-2; TRBD1 matches 8 bases. The J segment lost 4 bases and the V segment lost 6 bases, leaving 4 bases of the junction unmatched. This CDR3 has 13 residues. Germline V lookup: CDR1 SNHLY, CDR2 FYNNEI. CDR3 nucleotide sequence: TGTGCCAGCAGCTTACAGGGGGTCTATGGCTACACCTTC. This sequence encodes CASSLQGVYGYTF.

The chain uses TRBV5-1 and TRBJ1-1, with 8 positions matching TRBD1. V was pared by 1 base and J by 1 base, with 3 bases of the junction left unmatched. The CDR3 sequence is 15 residues long. In germline, CDR1 is SGHRS, CDR2 YFSETQ. CDR3 protein: CASSLRGQENTEAFF. CDR3 DNA: TGCGCCAGCAGCTTGAGGGGACAGGAGAACACTGAAGCTTTCTTT.

J is TRBJ2-2 and V is TRBV5-1; TRBD1 aligns across 9 bases. The germline V gene has CDR1 SGHRS and CDR2 YFSETQ. J lost 4 bases, V lost 3 bases, and 1 base had no gene match. This CDR3 spans 14 amino acids. CDR3 amino acids: CASSWDRATGELFF. In nucleotides, the CDR3 is TGCGCCAGCAGCTGGGACAGGGCCACCGGGGAGCTGTTTTTT.

The genes are TRBV6-1 and TRBJ2-1; 10 bases fit TRBD2. Germline V gene data show CDR1 as MNHNS and CDR2 as SASEGT. The CDR3 sequence is 15 residues long. The trim removed 5 bases at V and 3 bases at J, leaving 4 bases unmatched. CDR3 bases: TGTGCCAGCAGTATAGCGGGAGGTCTCTACAATGAGCAGTTCTTC. Its translation: CASSIAGGLYNEQFF.

The CDR3 loop reads CSVLAESYNEQFF. As DNA, the CDR3 is TGCAGCGTTTTAGCGGAATCCTACAATGAGCAGTTCTTC. The chain employs TRBV29-1 and TRBJ2-1; D perhaps matches TRBD2 (6 bases). V gave up 5 bases and J gave up 1 base, with 9 bases separating them. This CDR3 is built from 13 residues. In germline, CDR1 is SQVTM, CDR2 ANQGSEA.

Here the CDR3 DNA reads TGCGCCAGCAGCGTCTCATTAAGCCCCGGTGCAGATACGCAGTATTTT. It codes for CASSVSLSPGADTQYF. The V and J genes are TRBV4-3 and TRBJ2-3; the D is unclear. This CDR3 spans 16 amino acids. V lost 5 bases to trimming and J lost 4 bases, with 19 bases between them. Germline assignment: CDR1 LGHNA and CDR2 YSLEER.

This chain links TRBV30 with TRBJ2-7; 7 bases align to TRBD1. Germline values: CDR1 GTSNPN, CDR2 SVGIG (reference sequence). With V trimmed by 3 bases and J by 3 bases, 8 bases remained unmatched. The CDR3 sequence is 14 residues long. The CDR3 bases are TGTGCCTGGAGGAACCGGGACAGCGGCTACGAGCAGTACTTC. It translates to CAWRNRDSGYEQYF.

This chain connects TRBV5-1 to TRBJ2-4; D is possibly TRBD1 (6 bases). Germline V gene lookup returns CDR1 SGHRS and CDR2 YFSETQ. Between the trimmed V and J ends, which lost 0 bases and 7 bases, there was a span of 14 bases. The CDR3 extends over 15 amino acids. Written as DNA, the CDR3 is TGCGCCAGCAGCTTGGCCGGGACACCAGAGAACATTCAGTACTTC. Residues: CASSLAGTPENIQYF. The full variable domain, rest sourced from reference TRBV5-1 and TRBJ2-4, is KAGVTQTPRYLIKTRGQQVTLSCSPISGHRSVSWYQQTPGQGLQFLFEYFSETQRNKGNFPGRFSGRQFSNSRSEMNVSTLELGDSALYLCASSLAGTPENIQYFGAGTRLSVL.

CDR3 amino acids: CASSFSGSIGNEQFF. CDR3 sequence (DNA): TGTGCCAGCAGCTTTTCGGGGAGTATCGGCAATGAGCAGTTCTTC. This chain connects TRBV5-5 to TRBJ2-1, with D possibly being TRBD2 (5 bases). Trimming removed 2 bases from V and 6 bases from J, with 15 bases in between. The CDR3 sequence is 15 residues long. The V gene's germline CDR1 is SGHKS and CDR2 YYEKEE (reference sequence).

DNA for the CDR3: TGTGCCAGCAGTCCTGACGACAGGACCGACACAGATACGCAGTATTTT. This codes for CASSPDDRTDTDTQYF. The gene calls are TRBV7-8 and TRBJ2-3, with D perhaps TRBD1 (6 bases). The CDR3 covers 16 residues. Trimming shortened V by 6 bases and J by 2 bases, and 18 bases separated the two germline ends. The germline V gene encodes CDR1 SGHVS and CDR2 FQNEAQ.

The chain combines TRBV5-4 with TRBJ2-7; the match to TRBD2 covers 11 bases. V shed 0 bases and J 2 bases; nucleotides not matched to a gene: 1. This CDR3 has 15 amino acids. CDR1 and CDR2 (germline): SGHNT, YYREEE (reference sequence). The CDR3 DNA follows: TGTGCCAGCAGCTTGGGACTAGCGGGAACCTACGAGCAGTACTTC. Its translation: CASSLGLAGTYEQYF.

The rearrangement uses TRBV29-1 and TRBJ2-6; no firm D call. This CDR3 contains 12 residues. The V gene's germline CDR1 is SQVTM and CDR2 ANQGSEA. V was trimmed by 7 bases and J by 1 base, leaving 5 bases between them. DNA of the CDR3: TGCAGCGCAATTTCTGGGGCCAACGTCCTGACTTTC. It codes for CSAISGANVLTF.

The chain has TRBV30 and TRBJ1-2, with 7 nucleotides matching TRBD1. The CDR3 totals 14 residues. From germline, CDR1 is GTSNPN and CDR2 SVGIG (reference sequence). V lost 3 bases, J lost 1 base, and 5 bases stayed unmatched. The CDR3 DNA reads TGTGCCTGGAGGGGGACAGCTTATAACTATGGCTACACCTTC. Translation gives CAWRGTAYNYGYTF.

V usage is TRBV19 and J usage is TRBJ1-5, with D perhaps TRBD1 (5 bases). The CDR3 length is 15 residues. V lost 6 bases to trimming and J lost 0 bases, with 12 bases between them. Germline CDR1 is LNHDA and CDR2 is SQIVND (reference sequence). CDR3 nucleotide sequence: TGTGCCAGTAGACCGGGACGTAATAGCAATCAGCCCCAGCATTTT. Translated, it gives CASRPGRNSNQPQHF.

The chain combines TRBV15 with TRBJ2-7; D gene unclear. CDR1 and CDR2 (germline): LNHNV, YYDKDF (reference sequence). This CDR3 is built from 12 residues. Trimming left V 6 bases short and J 6 bases short, with 12 bases between. The CDR3 coding sequence is TGTGCCACCAGTCACCGTTTGGGCGAGCAGTACTTC. This translates into CATSHRLGEQYF.

This clone has only one observation. The chain carries TRBV5-1 and TRBJ2-7; TRBD2 aligns across 7 bases. The CDR3 runs 14 residues. Germline loops: CDR1 SGHRS, CDR2 YFSETQ. The V and J ends lost 4 bases and 5 bases, in that order; junction bases with no gene match: 9. The CDR3 protein is CASSLGTTSNEQYF. The CDR3 nucleotides are TGCGCCAGCAGCCTCGGGACTACTTCTAACGAGCAGTACTTC. Full variable domain (rest looked up from reference TRBV5-1 and TRBJ2-7): KAGVTQTPRYLIKTRGQQVTLSCSPISGHRSVSWYQQTPGQGLQFLFEYFSETQRNKGNFPGRFSGRQFSNSRSEMNVSTLELGDSALYLCASSLGTTSNEQYFGPGTRLTVT.

The gene calls are TRBV18 and TRBJ1-1, with D possibly TRBD1 on 5 matching bases. Germline V gives CDR1 KGHSH, CDR2 LQKENI. V shed 6 bases and J shed 1 base, with 15 bases lying between them. The CDR3 has 15 amino acids. DNA for the CDR3: TGTGCCAGCTCGCTCTCCCTTACAGGGAACACTGAAGCTTTCTTT. It codes for CASSLSLTGNTEAFF.

The gene calls are TRBV6-5 and TRBJ2-5; D may be TRBD2 (7 bases). The CDR3 is made up of 15 amino acids. The V gene lost 6 bases and the J gene lost 5 bases, with 19 bases spanning the gap. Per germline, CDR1 MNHEY and CDR2 SVGAGI. CDR3 region: CASSPARGAGETQYF. Here the CDR3 DNA reads TGTGCCAGCAGCCCCGCCCGGGGGGCGGGTGAGACCCAGTACTTC.

This clone occurred once. The chain links TRBV2 to TRBJ1-1; D is undetermined. Per germline, CDR1 SNHLY and CDR2 FYNNEI. The V end was cut by 7 bases, the J end by 1 base, with 13 bases between. The CDR3 length is 14 residues. CDR3 amino acids: CASTAIAGNTEAFF. In DNA, the CDR3 is TGTGCCAGCACGGCAATCGCCGGGAACACTGAAGCTTTCTTT.

The chain combines TRBV7-3 with TRBJ2-3; possibly TRBD1 for D (6 bases). This CDR3 region has 15 residues. V was shortened by 5 bases and J by 0 bases, with 12 bases between the two germline ends. Germline loops: CDR1 SGHTA, CDR2 FQGTGA. This chain's CDR3 is CASSLGHPSTDTQYF. Written as DNA, the CDR3 is TGTGCCAGCAGCCTGGGACACCCTAGCACAGATACGCAGTATTTT. Using reference TRBV7-3 and TRBJ2-3 for the parts outside the CDR3, the full variable domain is GAGVSQTPSNKVTEKGKYVELRCDPISGHTALYWYRQSLGQGPEFLIYFQGTGAADDSGLPNDRFFAVRPEGSVSTLKIQRTERGDSAVYLCASSLGHPSTDTQYFGPGTRLTVL.